These 23 T cell receptor beta chains were all obtained from the same sample, sequenced in a study of human T cells and chemical hapten exposure. Sample time point: patch test 1, 2 weeks after DPC sensitization. Sample treatment: therapeutic diphenylcyclopropenone sensitization with weekly scalp DPC. TCRdb re-called the RACE reads with MiXCR, one entry per CDR3 protein. The sample consists of roughly 360,000 distinct CDR3 sequences, approximately 4.4% of them appearing once. Source: whole blood, taken in connection with sensitization to the hapten diphenylcyclopropenone (DPC). The receptor source for this set is a woman aged 45-65 years with alopecia areata. Some clones in this sample may be carry-over from other donors' samples.

This clonotype was found many times. The J gene is TRBJ2-7, the V gene TRBV29-1; D may be TRBD1 or TRBD2 (6 bases each). CDR1 and CDR2 from the germline V gene are SQVTM and ANQGSEA. Trimming removed 5 bases from V and 6 bases from J, with 11 bases in between. This CDR3 has 11 residues. The CDR3 coding sequence is TGCAGCGTTCCCAGGGGAGGCGAGCAGTACTTC. The encoded protein is CSVPRGGEQYF.

The chain employs TRBV12-3 or TRBV12-4 and TRBJ2-1, with 8 bases lining up with TRBD1. CDR3 length: 15 residues. Losses at the gene ends were 3 bases for V and 2 bases for J; bases not matched to a gene: 3. The DNA of the CDR3 is TGTGCCAGCAGTTTCGGACAGGGACCCTACAATGAGCAGTTCTTC. Amino acid sequence: CASSFGQGPYNEQFF.

A few counts support this clonotype. This chain joins TRBV3-1 and TRBJ1-5; TRBD1 is a possible D gene (6 bases). This CDR3 spans 15 amino acids. Trimming left V 3 bases short and J 4 bases short, with 13 bases between. CDR1 and CDR2 (germline): LGHDT, YNNKEL (reference sequence). The CDR3 DNA follows: TGTGCCAGCAGCCAGTTTATGGGGGCTAATCAGCCCCAGCATTTT. It encodes CASSQFMGANQPQHF.

The sample holds a few counts of this clonotype. The chain has TRBV2 and TRBJ2-1, with a weak D call TRBD2 (5 bases). CDR3 length: 13 residues. V lost 9 bases and J lost 1, with 10 bases in between. CDR1 is SNHLY, CDR2 FYNNEI, per germline. The CDR3 protein is CARLSGSYNEQFF. For the CDR3, the DNA is TGTGCCAGGCTGTCGGGATCCTACAATGAGCAGTTCTTC. Combining the CDR3 with reference TRBV2 and TRBJ2-1 gives the whole variable domain EPEVTQTPSHQVTQMGQEVILRCVPISNHLYFYWYRQILGQKVEFLVSFYNNEISEKSEIFDDQFSVERPDGSNFTLKIRSTKLEDSAMYFCARLSGSYNEQFFGPGTRLTVL.

This clonotype was recorded at least ten times. The chain recombines TRBV27 with TRBJ2-3; 12 bases agree with TRBD2. CDR1 and CDR2 from the germline V gene are MNHEY and SMNVEV (reference sequence). The CDR3 is made up of 16 amino acids. Trimming cost V 3 bases and J 5 bases; bases outside gene matches: 6. The CDR3 DNA follows: TGTGCCAGCAGTTTTACTAGCGGGGGGTTGAGAGATACGCAGTATTTT. This gives the protein CASSFTSGGLRDTQYF.

This clonotype was counted only a few times. The chain joins TRBV12-3 or TRBV12-4 to TRBJ1-6; D perhaps matches TRBD1 (6 bases). Trimming took off 2 bases at V and 8 bases at J, with 13 bases between the two ends. The CDR3 sequence is 15 residues long. CDR3 DNA sequence: TGTGCCAGCAGTTTATTGGGGGCTCGGGATTCACCCCTCCACTTT. As protein: CASSLLGARDSPLHF.

This clonotype was seen more than once but under ten times. CDR3 sequence: CASSSGTPVISGYTF. In DNA, the CDR3 is TGTGCCAGCAGTTCCGGGACCCCAGTAATTTCTGGCTACACCTTC. The chain has TRBV12-3 or TRBV12-4 and TRBJ1-2, with a tentative D call TRBD1 (5 bases). With 4 bases removed from V and 7 bases from J, the gap between germline ends came to 19 bases. CDR3 length: 15 residues.

The chain is built from TRBV11-3 and TRBJ2-1; no definite D call. The CDR3 runs 12 residues. The V gene lost 3 bases and the J gene lost 6 bases, with 6 bases spanning the gap. CDR1 and CDR2 from the germline V gene are SGHNT and YENEEA. For the CDR3, the DNA is TGTGCCAGCAGCTTCCACAGCAATGAGCAGTTCTTC. This codes for CASSFHSNEQFF. Together with reference TRBV11-3 and TRBJ2-1, the CDR3 gives the full variable domain: EAGVVQSPRYKIIEKKQPVAFWCNPISGHNTLYWYLQNLGQGPELLIRYENEEAVDDSQLPKDRFSAERLKGVDSTLKIQPAELGDSAVYLCASSFHSNEQFFGPGTRLTVL.

This clonotype occurred a few times. The chain carries TRBV20-1 and TRBJ1-1; maybe TRBD1 (5 bases). V shed 5 bases and J shed 6 bases, with 13 bases lying between them. The CDR3 loop spans 12 amino acids. The germline V gene encodes CDR1 DFQATT and CDR2 SNEGSKA (reference sequence). The CDR3 nucleotides are TGCAGTGCTCCGGGTGGAGGGGCTGAAGCTTTCTTT. This sequence encodes CSAPGGGAEAFF.

This clonotype was counted ten times or more. This chain connects TRBV27 to TRBJ2-7; 11 bases are shared with TRBD2. Germline assignment: CDR1 MNHEY and CDR2 SMNVEV (reference sequence). This CDR3 has 15 amino acids. J gave up 4 bases and V 3 bases, and 5 bases lay outside the gene matches. CDR3 amino acids: CASSFLGLAEYEQYF. CDR3 coding DNA: TGTGCCAGCAGTTTTCTGGGACTAGCGGAGTACGAGCAGTACTTC.

In its sample, this clonotype was seen many times. The V call is TRBV7-9, the J call TRBJ2-7, with D possibly being TRBD1 or TRBD2 (5 bases each). CDR3 length: 18 residues. Trimming stripped 8 bases from V and 2 bases from J, with 28 bases between. Germline V gene lookup returns CDR1 SEHNR and CDR2 FQNEAQ (reference sequence). This chain's CDR3 is CASGHSGRQKKTTYEQYF. CDR3 in DNA: TGTGCCAGCGGCCACTCGGGACGCCAGAAAAAAACAACCTACGAGCAGTACTTC.

This clonotype was seen many times. This rearrangement joins TRBV27 to TRBJ2-1; 13 nucleotides agree with TRBD2. Germline assignment: CDR1 MNHEY and CDR2 SMNVEV (reference sequence). The CDR3 consists of 17 residues. V gave up 5 bases and J gave up 7 bases; unmatched junction bases: 11. CDR3 amino acids: CASSLSGLAGYMNEQFF. The CDR3 DNA sequence: TGTGCCAGCAGTCTTTCGGGACTAGCGGGGTATATGAATGAGCAGTTCTTC.

In this sample, this clonotype turned up many times. This chain connects TRBV5-6 to TRBJ1-4, with TRBD1 matching over 8 bases. The CDR3 runs to 14 residues. Germline-derived CDR1 and CDR2 are SGHDT and YYEEEE. V dropped 6 bases and J dropped 5; count of bases not matched to a gene: 6. CDR3 protein: CASTRTGLNEKLFF. The CDR3 DNA reads as TGTGCCAGCACCCGGACAGGGTTAAATGAAAAACTGTTTTTT.

In its sample, this clonotype was seen a few times. V gene TRBV27 combines with J gene TRBJ2-1; 9 nucleotides align to TRBD2. The CDR3 has 15 amino acids. J was trimmed by 7 bases and V by 2 bases; bases with no gene match: 6. The germline CDR1 and CDR2 sequences are MNHEY and SMNVEV (reference sequence). The CDR3 reads CASSLSGRMGNEQFF. The CDR3 bases are TGTGCCAGCAGTTTAAGCGGGAGGATGGGGAATGAGCAGTTCTTC.

This clonotype was detected many times. The rearrangement joins TRBV11-2 to TRBJ2-5, with unresolved D. The CDR3 extends over 14 amino acids. The germline gives CDR1 SGHAT, CDR2 FQNNGV. Trimming pared 1 base from V and 1 base from J, leaving 7 bases between. CDR3 loop: CASSLAPSQETQYF. The CDR3 region has the DNA TGTGCCAGCAGCTTAGCCCCAAGCCAAGAGACCCAGTACTTC.

This clonotype was seen many times. The chain joins TRBV27 to TRBJ1-2, with TRBD1 as a possible D gene (6 bases). V gave up 2 bases and J gave up 4 bases, with 11 bases separating them. The CDR3 is 14 residues long. The germline V gene encodes CDR1 MNHEY and CDR2 SMNVEV (reference sequence). The CDR3 sequence: CASSLKTGFYGYTF. DNA for the CDR3: TGTGCCAGCAGTTTAAAAACAGGGTTCTATGGCTACACCTTC.

This clonotype occurred many times. This chain links TRBV6-6 with TRBJ2-7, with 7 bases lining up with TRBD2. J was trimmed by 1 base and V by 2 bases; bases with no gene match: 5. CDR3 size: 15 residues. CDR1 and CDR2 (germline): MNHNY, SVGAGI (reference sequence). The CDR3 sequence: CASSYQRGLSYEQYF. Here the CDR3 DNA reads TGTGCCAGCAGTTACCAGCGGGGTCTTTCCTACGAGCAGTACTTC.

This clonotype came up a few times. CDR3 nucleotides: TGTGCCAGCAGGCCTCCGGGACGGACTAACTATGGCTACACCTTC. Amino acid sequence: CASRPPGRTNYGYTF. This chain uses TRBV12-3 or TRBV12-4 with TRBJ1-2; tentatively, D is TRBD1 (5 bases). There are 15 residues in the CDR3. V was cut by 6 bases and J by 0 bases, with 14 bases left in between.

This clonotype was picked up many times. The chain combines TRBV12-3 or TRBV12-4 with TRBJ1-1, with unresolved D. The V and J ends lost 3 bases and 4 bases respectively, with 9 bases between them. This CDR3 region has 13 residues. DNA of the CDR3: TGTGCCAGCAGTTTCGAATGGGGCACTGAAGCTTTCTTT. This sequence encodes CASSFEWGTEAFF.

On this clonotype itself: At one boundary the junction diverges from the germline segment, which might be a read error. V is TRBV6-5 and J is TRBJ1-6; D unclear. The CDR3 runs to 14 residues. The germline V gene encodes CDR1 MNHEY and CDR2 SVGAGI. CDR3 loop: CASSYSPYNTPLHF. As DNA, the CDR3 is TGTGCCAGCAGTTACTCGCCCTATAATACACCCCTCCACTTT.

This clonotype has a handful of counts. At one end the junction does not follow the germline gene, possibly because of a read error. The chain uses TRBV7-9 and TRBJ2-1; D possibly corresponds to TRBD1 (5 bases). This CDR3 contains 10 residues. CDR1 SEHNR and CDR2 FQNEAQ come from the germline V gene (reference sequence). CDR3 region: CASSLTLTVF. CDR3 nucleotide sequence: TGTGCCAGCAGCTTAACACTGACAGTCTTC.

The V and J genes are TRBV4-3 and TRBJ2-1, with 8 bases fitting TRBD2. The CDR3 has 15 amino acids. Trimming at V came to 0 bases and at J to 2 bases, leaving 0 bases not matched to a gene. Germline V gene lookup returns CDR1 LGHNA and CDR2 YSLEER. The DNA for the CDR3 is TGCGCCAGCAGCCAAGACGGGAGGGCCTACAATGAGCAGTTCTTC. Translated, it gives CASSQDGRAYNEQFF.

The sample holds many counts of this clonotype. The V gene is TRBV7-2, the J gene TRBJ2-1, with no clear D. The V end lost 3 bases, the J end lost 0 bases, and 6 bases lay between the germline ends. The CDR3 loop spans 14 amino acids. Germline V gene data show CDR1 as SGHTA and CDR2 as FQGNSA. The CDR3 region has the DNA TGTGCCAGCAGCTTGTTGAGCTCCTACAATGAGCAGTTCTTC. It encodes CASSLLSSYNEQFF. The entire variable domain, with the rest obtained from reference TRBV7-2 and TRBJ2-1, is as follows: GAGVSQSPSNKVTEKGKDVELRCDPISGHTALYWYRQSLGQGLEFLIYFQGNSAPDKSGLPSDRFSAERTGGSVSTLTIQRTQQEDSAVYLCASSLLSSYNEQFFGPGTRLTVL.